The 32 T cell receptor beta chains given below trace back to one sample, sequenced in a study of T-cell reconstitution after alpha-beta-depleted transplantation in children. TCRbeta library preparation incorporated unique molecular identifiers. TCRdb ran MiXCR on the PCR reads and lists one entry per CDR3 protein. The table shows fewer than 750,000 distinct CDR3 sequences, with 20% to 25% occurring only once. The sample in question was PBMCs, mostly from graft donor cells, obtained 360 days after TCRalphabeta/CD19-depleted stem cell transplant. Receptors originate from a boy younger than two who had a stem cell transplant for acute myeloid leukemia, so the T cells may come from the graft donor.

The J gene is TRBJ2-3, the V gene TRBV20-1; D is unresolved. The V gene's germline CDR1 is DFQATT and CDR2 SNEGSKA (reference sequence). Trimming cost V 3 bases and J 3 bases, with 7 bases left between them. The CDR3 totals 12 residues. The CDR3 spells CSASDSTDTQYF. CDR3 DNA: TGCAGTGCTAGCGACTCAACAGATACGCAGTATTTT.

In this sample, this clonotype turned up once. V gene TRBV25-1 combines with J gene TRBJ2-1; D might be TRBD1 (5 bases). The CDR3 has 16 amino acids. The germline V gene has CDR1 MGHDK and CDR2 SYGVNS. Trimming stripped 4 bases from V and 6 bases from J, with 19 bases between. The CDR3 spells CASSGPGLVVRNEQFF. CDR3 nucleotides: TGTGCCAGCAGTGGCCCAGGGCTAGTGGTGCGCAATGAGCAGTTCTTC.

V is TRBV20-1 and J is TRBJ2-2; the D gene is possibly TRBD2 (6 bases). Trimming shortened V by 3 bases and J by 2 bases, and 22 bases separated the two germline ends. The CDR3 sequence is 18 residues long. Germline CDR1 is DFQATT and CDR2 is SNEGSKA (reference sequence). The CDR3 region has the DNA TGCAGTGCTAGCCCCGGGCTAGCGTACTACTACAACACCGGGGAGCTGTTTTTT. This gives the protein CSASPGLAYYYNTGELFF.

This clonotype was counted only a few times. The chain recombines TRBV11-2 with TRBJ1-4; D gene unclear. The CDR3 consists of 15 residues. Trimming stripped 5 bases from V and 7 bases from J, with 17 bases between. The V gene's germline CDR1 is SGHAT and CDR2 FQNNGV. Here the CDR3 reads CASSPRRATGEKLFF. The DNA of the CDR3 is TGTGCCAGCAGCCCCCGCCGGGCCACCGGTGAAAAACTGTTTTTT.

The chain is built from TRBV7-9 and TRBJ1-5, with D unclear. This CDR3 has 12 amino acids. The V and J ends lost 4 bases and 7 bases respectively, with 8 bases between them. Per germline, CDR1 SEHNR and CDR2 FQNEAQ (reference sequence). CDR3 in DNA: TGTGCCAGCAGCTCCACTTGGCAGCCCCAGCATTTT. This gives the protein CASSSTWQPQHF. The entire variable domain, with the rest obtained from reference TRBV7-9 and TRBJ1-5, is as follows: DTGVSQNPRHKITKRGQNVTFRCDPISEHNRLYWYRQTLGQGPEFLTYFQNEAQLEKSRLLSDRFSAERPKGSFSTLEIQRTEQGDSAMYLCASSSTWQPQHFGDGTRLSIL.

The gene calls are TRBV20-1 and TRBJ2-3; 7 nucleotides match TRBD2. V gave up 5 bases and J gave up 3 bases; unmatched junction bases: 8. Germline loops: CDR1 DFQATT, CDR2 SNEGSKA (reference sequence). This CDR3 has 14 residues. CDR3 DNA: TGCAGTGCTGTTTTGGGGGGGAGGACAGATACGCAGTATTTT. Translated: CSAVLGGRTDTQYF.

This clonotype turned up a few times. V and J are TRBV10-2 and TRBJ2-7; D unclear. Germline V gene lookup returns CDR1 WSHSY and CDR2 SAAADI. The CDR3 has 12 residues. V was cut by 3 bases and J by 2 bases, with 5 bases left in between. CDR3 amino acids: CASSDDTYEQYV. DNA of the CDR3: TGCGCCAGCAGTGATGATACCTACGAGCAGTACGTC.

At least ten counts were recorded for this clonotype. The chain has TRBV11-2 and TRBJ2-3, with 7 bases matching TRBD2. V was clipped by 0 bases and J by 2 bases; unmatched bases: 2. Germline CDR1 and CDR2: SGHAT and FQNNGV. The CDR3 totals 15 residues. The CDR3 bases are TGTGCCAGCAGCTTAGACGGGGGGAACACAGATACGCAGTATTTT. This gives the protein CASSLDGGNTDTQYF.

The chain employs TRBV20-1 and TRBJ1-1; D gene ambiguous. The V and J ends lost 1 base and 0 bases respectively, with 9 bases between them. Germline lookup yields CDR1 DFQATT and CDR2 SNEGSKA (reference sequence). The CDR3 sequence is 14 residues long. CDR3 coding DNA: TGCAGTGCTAGAGTGGCCAGCATGAACACTGAAGCTTTCTTT. It codes for CSARVASMNTEAFF.

This clonotype occurred a few times. This rearrangement joins TRBV10-3 to TRBJ1-2; 9 positions agree with TRBD1. The J segment lost 8 bases and the V segment lost 4 bases, leaving 11 bases of the junction unmatched. Germline V gives CDR1 ENHRY, CDR2 SYGVKD. The CDR3 spans 15 residues. CDR3 sequence reads: CAISAVQGARGGYTF. For the CDR3, the DNA is TGTGCCATCAGTGCAGTACAGGGGGCGCGAGGAGGCTACACCTTC.

V usage is TRBV11-3 and J usage is TRBJ2-1, with 9 bases aligning to TRBD2. The J segment lost 4 bases and the V segment lost 7 bases, leaving 5 bases of the junction unmatched. The germline V gene encodes CDR1 SGHNT and CDR2 YENEEA. The CDR3 sequence is 14 residues long. The CDR3 region is CASTAGGNYNEQFF. CDR3 coding DNA: TGTGCCAGCACAGCGGGGGGCAATTACAATGAGCAGTTCTTC.

This clonotype was counted ten times or more. The V and J genes are TRBV19 and TRBJ2-1; D is undetermined. This CDR3 is 12 amino acids long. Germline CDR1 LNHDA, CDR2 SQIVND (reference sequence). V lost 2 bases and J lost 8, with 7 bases in between. CDR3 bases: TGTGCCAGTAGTATATGGCTGGATGAGCAGTTCTTC. Protein product: CASSIWLDEQFF.

DNA for the CDR3: TGCAGTGCTAGAGATTTCGCTCGAGAGACCCAGTACTTC. Protein: CSARDFARETQYF. V and J are TRBV20-1 and TRBJ2-5, with no clear D. Trimming took off 0 bases at V and 4 bases at J, with 9 bases between the two ends. The germline V gene encodes CDR1 DFQATT and CDR2 SNEGSKA (reference sequence). CDR3 size: 13 residues.

This clonotype was picked up one time. CDR3 residues: CASSLAVVETQYF. The CDR3 nucleotides are TGTGCCAGCAGCTTAGCCGTGGTAGAGACCCAGTACTTC. V and J are TRBV7-2 and TRBJ2-5; D not certain. Trimming cost V 0 bases and J 4 bases, with 6 bases left between them. This CDR3 contains 13 residues. Germline V gene data show CDR1 as SGHTA and CDR2 as FQGNSA.

This clonotype showed up just a few times. J is TRBJ2-1 and V is TRBV5-6; D unclear. Trimming stripped 7 bases from V and 0 bases from J, with 17 bases between. This CDR3 has 16 amino acids. Germline V gives CDR1 SGHDT, CDR2 YYEEEE. CDR3 protein: CASGVTRKLSYNEQFF. The CDR3 DNA sequence: TGTGCCAGCGGTGTGACCAGGAAGCTCTCCTACAATGAGCAGTTCTTC.

The sample holds a few counts of this clonotype. J is TRBJ1-5 and V is TRBV29-1, with 8 bases identical to TRBD1. Germline CDR1 and CDR2: SQVTM and ANQGSEA. There are 13 residues in the CDR3. Trimming took 6 bases from V and 4 from J; bases not matched to a gene: 5. The CDR3 here is CSVLGQGNQPQHF. The CDR3 nucleotides are TGCAGCGTACTCGGACAGGGTAATCAGCCCCAGCATTTT.

The V gene is TRBV4-1, the J gene TRBJ1-1, with TRBD1 as a possible D gene (6 bases). Trimming shortened V by 5 bases and J by 4 bases, and 14 bases separated the two germline ends. Germline V gives CDR1 MGHRA, CDR2 YSYEKL. The CDR3 spans 14 residues. This CDR3 is CASSLTGMGTEAFF. The CDR3 DNA follows: TGCGCCAGCAGCTTAACAGGGATGGGCACTGAAGCTTTCTTT.

This chain connects TRBV7-9 to TRBJ2-5; D is unclear. Germline V gives CDR1 SEHNR, CDR2 FQNEAQ (reference sequence). V dropped 1 base and J dropped 0 bases, with 9 bases sitting between them. The CDR3 spans 15 residues. CDR3: CASSLGAAYQETQYF. The DNA of the CDR3 is TGTGCCAGCAGCTTAGGGGCAGCGTACCAAGAGACCCAGTACTTC.

This clonotype was picked up a small number of times. The chain uses TRBV12-3 or TRBV12-4 and TRBJ1-1; D not resolved. V shed 3 bases and J shed 5 bases, with 19 bases lying between them. The CDR3 loop spans 16 amino acids. CDR3 amino acids: CASSFETEERGTEAFF. DNA of the CDR3: TGTGCCAGCAGTTTCGAAACTGAGGAACGGGGTACTGAAGCTTTCTTT.

Only a few counts were recorded for this clonotype. The chain combines TRBV27 with TRBJ2-7, with D hard to call. Germline V gives CDR1 MNHEY, CDR2 SMNVEV (reference sequence). There are 15 residues in the CDR3. V was cut by 5 bases and J by 5 bases, with 19 bases left in between. CDR3 protein: CASSTWGLAANEQYF. The CDR3 nucleotides read TGTGCCAGCAGTACGTGGGGTTTAGCAGCGAACGAGCAGTACTTC.

In its sample, this clonotype was seen many times. The rearrangement uses TRBV5-1 and TRBJ2-1, with 12 bases that match TRBD1. The CDR3 has 15 amino acids. CDR1 SGHRS and CDR2 YFSETQ come from the germline V gene. V trimming: 4 bases; J trimming: 10 bases; junction bases outside the gene matches: 9. Written as DNA, the CDR3 is TGCGCCAGCAGCCGTCCCGGGACAGGGGGCAGAGAGCAGTTCTTC. Translated, it gives CASSRPGTGGREQFF.

The V and J genes are TRBV4-3 and TRBJ2-7; D tentatively reads TRBD1 or TRBD2 (5 bases each). Looked up from germline, CDR1 is LGHNA and CDR2 is YSLEER. V was trimmed by 1 base and J by 7 bases, leaving 17 bases between them. This CDR3 comprises 15 residues. CDR3 sequence (DNA): TGCGCCAGCAGCCAAGCTGCTCAGGGAGTCTGGGAGCAGTACTTC. This sequence encodes CASSQAAQGVWEQYF.

This chain connects TRBV9 to TRBJ2-1; TRBD1 matches 7 bases. This CDR3 is built from 17 residues. The trim removed 2 bases at V and 0 bases at J, leaving 8 bases unmatched. CDR1 and CDR2 from the germline V gene are SGDLS and YYNGEE. The CDR3: CASSVGTVASSYNEQFF. CDR3 bases: TGTGCCAGCAGCGTGGGGACAGTCGCAAGCTCCTACAATGAGCAGTTCTTC.

The sample holds many counts of this clonotype. The J gene is TRBJ2-5, the V gene TRBV7-8; 8 positions match TRBD2. There are 17 residues in the CDR3. The germline V gene encodes CDR1 SGHVS and CDR2 FQNEAQ. The V gene end was trimmed by 5 bases and the J gene end by 2 bases; junction bases not matched to a gene: 13. CDR3 amino acids: CASSPRAGGARQETQYF. DNA for the CDR3: TGTGCCAGCAGCCCAAGGGCCGGGGGGGCTAGACAAGAGACCCAGTACTTC.

This clonotype has ten or more counts. This rearrangement joins TRBV20-1 to TRBJ1-2, with D possibly matching TRBD1 (6 bases). The CDR3 spans 13 residues. Germline values: CDR1 DFQATT, CDR2 SNEGSKA (reference sequence). Trimming left V 3 bases short and J 2 bases short, with 10 bases between. The chain's CDR3 is CSASPGQNYGYTF. The CDR3 nucleotides read TGCAGTGCTAGCCCCGGACAGAACTATGGCTACACCTTC.

The rearrangement joins TRBV6-5 to TRBJ2-7, with D possibly TRBD1 on 6 matching bases. The CDR3 runs 17 residues. The V and J ends lost 0 bases and 2 bases respectively, with 17 bases between them. Germline V gives CDR1 MNHEY, CDR2 SVGAGI. The CDR3 bases are TGTGCCAGCAGTTACTCTTTAGGCGGACAGTACCCCTACGAGCAGTACTTC. Translated: CASSYSLGGQYPYEQYF.

The chain recombines TRBV7-9 with TRBJ2-7; either TRBD1 or TRBD2 may supply D (5 bases each). The CDR3 length is 13 residues. V was trimmed by 3 bases and J by 6 bases, leaving 12 bases between them. Germline V gene lookup returns CDR1 SEHNR and CDR2 FQNEAQ (reference sequence). CDR3 bases: TGTGCCAGCAGCTTCCCAGGGCGGGCCGAGCAGTACTTC. Translating it yields CASSFPGRAEQYF. Based on the CDR3 plus reference TRBV7-9 and TRBJ2-7, the full variable domain is DTGVSQNPRHKITKRGQNVTFRCDPISEHNRLYWYRQTLGQGPEFLTYFQNEAQLEKSRLLSDRFSAERPKGSFSTLEIQRTEQGDSAMYLCASSFPGRAEQYFGPGTRLTVT.

To note about this clonotype: A much larger clonotype is one base distant, so this may be a read error. The chain uses TRBV15 and TRBJ2-3; 10 bases are shared with TRBD2. Germline trimming cut 0 bases from V and 5 bases from J; bases unmatched to any gene: 5. The CDR3 is made up of 16 amino acids. In germline, CDR1 is LNHNV, CDR2 YYDKDF (reference sequence). CDR3 sequence: CATSREGLANKDTQYF. Here the CDR3 DNA reads TGTGCCACCAGCAGAGAGGGACTAGCGAACAAAGATACGCAGTATTTT.

This clonotype was counted a few times. The chain joins TRBV10-3 to TRBJ1-5; D unresolved. This CDR3 contains 13 residues. V was cut by 5 bases and J by 7 bases, with 12 bases left in between. Germline V gene lookup returns CDR1 ENHRY and CDR2 SYGVKD. DNA for the CDR3: TGTGCCATCAGTCCCTCCGGTGGACAGCCCCAGCATTTT. Encoded protein: CAISPSGGQPQHF.

This clonotype was recorded many times. The genes are TRBV7-2 and TRBJ2-3; TRBD2 aligns across 13 bases. With 4 bases clipped from V and 4 bases from J, the junction kept 2 bases outside the gene matches. CDR1 SGHTA and CDR2 FQGNSA come from the germline V gene. The CDR3 runs 15 residues. CDR3 DNA: TGTGCCAGCAGCTCTGGACTAGCGGGGGCAGATACGCAGTATTTT. Amino acid sequence: CASSSGLAGADTQYF.

The gene calls are TRBV20-1 and TRBJ2-3, with D maybe TRBD1 (6 bases). Germline V lookup: CDR1 DFQATT, CDR2 SNEGSKA (reference sequence). The V end lost 5 bases, the J end lost 6 bases, and 24 bases lay between the germline ends. The CDR3 length is 16 residues. CDR3 amino acids: CSADGQSSSVRDTQYF. For the CDR3, the DNA is TGCAGTGCTGACGGACAGAGCTCTTCCGTGAGGGATACGCAGTATTTT.

This clonotype was detected ten times or more. This sequence joins TRBV5-5 and TRBJ2-5; D unresolved. This CDR3 spans 11 amino acids. Germline CDR1 reads SGHKS; CDR2 reads YYEKEE (reference sequence). Trimming cost V 1 base and J 5 bases, with 3 bases left between them. The DNA for the CDR3 is TGTGCCAGCAGCTTGATGGAGACCCAGTACTTC. The encoded protein is CASSLMETQYF.